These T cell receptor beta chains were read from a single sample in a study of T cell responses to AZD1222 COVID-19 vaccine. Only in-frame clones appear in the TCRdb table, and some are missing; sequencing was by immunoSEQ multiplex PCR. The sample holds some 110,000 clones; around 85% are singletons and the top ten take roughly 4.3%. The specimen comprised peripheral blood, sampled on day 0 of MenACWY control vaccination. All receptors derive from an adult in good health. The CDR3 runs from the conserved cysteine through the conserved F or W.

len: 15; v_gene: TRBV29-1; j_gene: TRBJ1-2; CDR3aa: CSVAKQGESFYGYTF
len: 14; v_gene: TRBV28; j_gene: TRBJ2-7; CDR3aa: CASTLIGLRVEQYF
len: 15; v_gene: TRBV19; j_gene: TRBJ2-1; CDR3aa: CASTESGGAFNEQFF
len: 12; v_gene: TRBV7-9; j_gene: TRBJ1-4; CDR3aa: CASSLDRQKLFF
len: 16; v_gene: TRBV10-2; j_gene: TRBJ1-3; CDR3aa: CASTGAGPTSGNTIYF
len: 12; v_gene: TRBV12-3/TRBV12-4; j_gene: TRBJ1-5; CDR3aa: CASSPTRQPQHF
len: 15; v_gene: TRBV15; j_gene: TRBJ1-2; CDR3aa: CATSDRTGEDYGYTF
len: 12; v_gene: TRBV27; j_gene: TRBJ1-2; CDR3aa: CGTGTANYGYTF
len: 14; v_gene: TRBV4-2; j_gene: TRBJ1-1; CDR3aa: CASSQGGVETEAFF
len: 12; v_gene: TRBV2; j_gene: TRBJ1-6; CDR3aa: CASSQNNSPLHF
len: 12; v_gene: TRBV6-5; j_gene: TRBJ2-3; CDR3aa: CASSEGPYTQYF
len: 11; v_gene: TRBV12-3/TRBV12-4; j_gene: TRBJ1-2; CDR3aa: CASSFGFGYTF
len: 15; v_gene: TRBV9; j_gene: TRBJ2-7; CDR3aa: CASSGGAGGGYEQYF
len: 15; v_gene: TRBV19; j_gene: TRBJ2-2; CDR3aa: CASRTGETNTGELFF
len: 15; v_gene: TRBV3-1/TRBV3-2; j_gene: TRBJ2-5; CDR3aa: CASSQDLKDGETQYF
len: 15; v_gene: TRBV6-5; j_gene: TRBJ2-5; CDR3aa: CASIPRLGVQETQYF
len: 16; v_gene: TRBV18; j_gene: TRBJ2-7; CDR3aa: CASSLYTGGASYEQYF
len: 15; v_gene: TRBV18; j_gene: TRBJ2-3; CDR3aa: CASSPRGAGIDTQYF
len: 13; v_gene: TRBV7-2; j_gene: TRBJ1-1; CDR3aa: CASSLQAGTEAFF
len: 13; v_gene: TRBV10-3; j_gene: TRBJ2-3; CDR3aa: CAISEFQGDTQYF
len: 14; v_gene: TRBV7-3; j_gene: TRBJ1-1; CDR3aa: CASSITGGGTEAFF
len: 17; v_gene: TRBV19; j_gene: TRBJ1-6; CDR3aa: CASSIPWDRVKNSPLHF
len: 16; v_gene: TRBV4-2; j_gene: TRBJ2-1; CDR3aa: CASSQDMTSSYNEQFF
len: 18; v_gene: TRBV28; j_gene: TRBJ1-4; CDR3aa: CASSLSGTDTIFGEKLFF
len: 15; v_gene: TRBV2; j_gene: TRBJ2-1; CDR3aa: CASSESGVIYNEQFF
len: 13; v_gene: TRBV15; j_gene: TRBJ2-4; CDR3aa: CATSRATGPAQYF
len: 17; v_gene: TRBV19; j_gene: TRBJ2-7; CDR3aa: CASSTATGFGRKYEQYF
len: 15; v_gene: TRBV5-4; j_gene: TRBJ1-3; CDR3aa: CASSSQVDSGNTIYF
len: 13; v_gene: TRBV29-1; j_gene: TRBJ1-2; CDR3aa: CSVSTGIGYGYTF
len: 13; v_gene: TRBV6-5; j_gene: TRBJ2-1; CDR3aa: CASRDRIYNEQFF
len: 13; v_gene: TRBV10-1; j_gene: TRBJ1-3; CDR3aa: CASMDSSGNTIYF
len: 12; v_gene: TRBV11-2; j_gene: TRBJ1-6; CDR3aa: CASSIPNSPLHF
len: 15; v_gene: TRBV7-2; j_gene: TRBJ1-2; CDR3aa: CASSLAGQTNYGYTF
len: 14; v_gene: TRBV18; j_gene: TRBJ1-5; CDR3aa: CASSDQGLGQPQHF
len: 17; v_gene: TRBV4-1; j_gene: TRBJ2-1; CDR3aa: CASSQDGFSGGASEQFF
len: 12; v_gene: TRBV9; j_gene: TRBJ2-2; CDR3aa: CASSVLNGELFF
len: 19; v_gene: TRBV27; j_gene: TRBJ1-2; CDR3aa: CASSSRHPLQGPVGSGYTF
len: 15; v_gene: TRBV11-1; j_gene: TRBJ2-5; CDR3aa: CASKIRTGGGETQYF
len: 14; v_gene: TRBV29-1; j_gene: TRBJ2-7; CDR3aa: CSVEMSQQGHEQYF
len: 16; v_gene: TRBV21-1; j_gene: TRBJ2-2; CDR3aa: CASSNIGQANTGELFF
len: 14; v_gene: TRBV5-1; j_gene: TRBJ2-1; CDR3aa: CASSLGGAGNEQFF
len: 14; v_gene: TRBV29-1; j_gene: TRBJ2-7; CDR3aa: CGIIQGTPPYEQYF
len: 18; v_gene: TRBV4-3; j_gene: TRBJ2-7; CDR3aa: CASSQAPAAGASSYEQYF